The 31 T cell receptor beta chains presented below share a single source sample, sequenced in a study of control samples from healthy donors and cancer patients. Clones were read by immunoSEQ multiplex PCR, and TCRdb kept only the in-frame ones, dropping some. The table has 120,000 to 150,000 clones, 93% seen once. The material sequenced was blood. The receptors originated from a young man in good health.

The CDR3 nucleotides read TGTGCCAGCAGCGTAGGGGAGGGGTCTGGAAACACCATATATTTT. Translated, it gives CASSVGEGSGNTIYF. The rearrangement joins TRBV9 to TRBJ1-3, with a tentative D call TRBD1 (5 bases). Germline loops: CDR1 SGDLS, CDR2 YYNGEE. Trimming removed 0 bases from V and 1 base from J, with 8 bases in between. The CDR3 loop spans 15 amino acids.

The chain links TRBV6-6 to TRBJ1-2, with D unresolved. V lost 10 bases and J 8 bases, leaving 23 bases between the germline ends. CDR1 and CDR2 from the germline V gene are MNHNY and SVGAGI (reference sequence). CDR3 length: 14 amino acids. CDR3 in DNA: TGTGCCACCTCCCGAGGTACCCCGCGCTACGGCTACACCTTC. Protein: CATSRGTPRYGYTF.

The rearrangement links TRBV9 to TRBJ2-7, with D hard to call. This CDR3 comprises 15 residues. The germline gives CDR1 SGDLS, CDR2 YYNGEE. The germline V and J ends were trimmed by 3 bases and 2 bases, with 15 bases remaining between them. CDR3 nucleotide sequence: TGTGCCAGCAGCGCAGGTGGGGTTGGCGCCTACGAGCAGTACTTC. This encodes CASSAGGVGAYEQYF.

CDR3: CATSDAGEAFF. The CDR3 nucleotides are TGTGCCACCAGTGATGCAGGGGAAGCTTTCTTT. The rearrangement uses TRBV24-1 and TRBJ1-1, with D tentatively TRBD1 (5 bases). Trimming cost V 3 bases and J 8 bases, with 6 bases left between them. Germline V gives CDR1 KGHDR, CDR2 SFDVKD. The CDR3 totals 11 residues.

The genes are TRBV19 and TRBJ1-3; the D gene is possibly TRBD1 (5 bases). The CDR3 consists of 13 residues. Germline CDR1 LNHDA, CDR2 SQIVND (reference sequence). With 9 bases removed from V and 1 base from J, the gap between germline ends came to 10 bases. The CDR3 is CASHPGSGNTIYF. CDR3 coding DNA: TGTGCCAGCCATCCAGGGTCTGGAAACACCATATATTTT.

The chain joins TRBV2 to TRBJ2-2, with D perhaps matching TRBD1 (5 bases). Germline V gene data show CDR1 as SNHLY and CDR2 as FYNNEI. V lost 4 bases and J 3 bases, leaving 12 bases between the germline ends. The CDR3 is made up of 15 amino acids. The CDR3 here is CASSARVLDTGELFF. Written as DNA, the CDR3 is TGTGCCAGCAGTGCCAGGGTTTTGGACACCGGGGAGCTGTTTTTT.

CDR3 nucleotide sequence: TGTGCCACCAGTGATGGGGGTGGGGGGCCAAATCAGCCCCAGCATTTT. It is translated as CATSDGGGGPNQPQHF. The V and J genes are TRBV24-1 and TRBJ1-5; TRBD1 is a possible D gene (6 bases). CDR1 and CDR2 (germline): KGHDR, SFDVKD. Deletions cut 3 bases from V and 4 bases from J, with 15 bases between. CDR3 size: 16 residues.

The chain is built from TRBV7-8 and TRBJ2-5; D ambiguous. The length of the CDR3 is 13 residues. Trimming pared 1 base from V and 6 bases from J, leaving 9 bases between. CDR1 is SGHVS, CDR2 FQNEAQ, per germline. The CDR3 protein is CASSLVPPQTQYF. In DNA form, the CDR3 reads TGTGCCAGCAGCTTAGTGCCTCCGCAGACCCAGTACTTC.

CDR3 sequence reads: CASSYSGRPYEQYF. For the CDR3, the DNA is TGTGCCAGCAGTTACTCCGGGAGACCTTACGAGCAGTACTTC. The V call is TRBV6-5, the J call TRBJ2-7, with D tentatively TRBD2 (6 bases). The germline V and J ends were trimmed by 0 bases and 4 bases, with 10 bases remaining between them. Germline assignment: CDR1 MNHEY and CDR2 SVGAGI. This CDR3 spans 14 amino acids.

CDR3 residues: CAISEWTGTATNEKLFF. The CDR3 DNA is TGTGCCATCAGTGAGTGGACCGGCACAGCAACTAATGAAAAACTGTTTTTT. The chain joins TRBV10-3 to TRBJ1-4; no clear D. Trimming removed 1 base from V and 0 bases from J, with 12 bases in between. There are 17 residues in the CDR3. CDR1 is ENHRY and CDR2 is SYGVKD in the germline V gene.

The chain uses TRBV5-8 and TRBJ1-5; a possible D gene is TRBD1 (6 bases). Germline CDR1 is SGHTS and CDR2 is YDEGEE. The CDR3 is made up of 16 amino acids. The V gene lost 3 bases and the J gene lost 0 bases, with 13 bases spanning the gap. The CDR3 spells CASSWRTAYSNQPQHF. The CDR3 DNA reads as TGTGCCAGCAGCTGGAGGACAGCTTATAGCAATCAGCCCCAGCATTTT.

This chain links TRBV5-1 with TRBJ2-1; D unclear. Trimming removed 2 bases from V and 4 bases from J, with 10 bases in between. Germline loops: CDR1 SGHRS, CDR2 YFSETQ. This CDR3 has 14 amino acids. The CDR3 region is CASSLSNGYNEQFF. CDR3 DNA sequence: TGCGCCAGCAGCTTATCGAACGGTTACAATGAGCAGTTCTTC.

J is TRBJ2-1 and V is TRBV5-1, with D perhaps TRBD1 (5 bases). The germline gives CDR1 SGHRS, CDR2 YFSETQ. The CDR3 runs 14 residues. V was trimmed by 5 bases and J by 4 bases, leaving 13 bases between them. The DNA for the CDR3 is TGCGCCAGCAGGGGTGTTCAGGGTTACAATGAGCAGTTCTTC. Amino acids: CASRGVQGYNEQFF.

The V and J genes are TRBV2 and TRBJ2-3; 11 bases agree with TRBD2. CDR3 length equals 13 residues. V lost 8 bases, J lost 7 bases, and 5 bases stayed unmatched. Germline V gene lookup returns CDR1 SNHLY and CDR2 FYNNEI. CDR3 nucleotides: TGTGCCAGCTGTAGCGGGGGGGGAAATACGCAGTATTTT. Amino acids: CASCSGGGNTQYF.

The chain couples TRBV5-4 to TRBJ1-5; D possibly corresponds to TRBD1 (5 bases). Germline V lookup: CDR1 SGHNT, CDR2 YYREEE (reference sequence). The CDR3 extends over 12 amino acids. V was shortened by 4 bases and J by 5 bases, with 7 bases between the two germline ends. CDR3 nucleotides: TGTGCCAGCAGCATGGGGGATCAGCCCCAGCATTTT. The encoded protein is CASSMGDQPQHF. Full variable domain (missing parts from reference TRBV5-4 and TRBJ1-5): ETGVTQSPTHLIKTRGQQVTLRCSSQSGHNTVSWYQQALGQGPQFIFQYYREEENGRGNFPPRFSGLQFPNYSSELNVNALELDDSALYLCASSMGDQPQHFGDGTRLSIL.

This chain connects TRBV6-5 to TRBJ1-2; maybe TRBD1 (6 bases). V was cut by 8 bases and J by 4 bases, with 20 bases left in between. Per the germline V gene, CDR1 is MNHEY and CDR2 is SVGAGI. This CDR3 comprises 15 residues. CDR3 in DNA: TGTGCCAGCCGAGGGAACGTCGGCAGGGGCTATGGCTACACCTTC. It specifies CASRGNVGRGYGYTF.

This clone was picked up one time. The chain joins TRBV30 to TRBJ2-3; 14 nucleotides align to TRBD2. The CDR3 covers 16 residues. Trimming cost V 3 bases and J 3 bases; bases outside gene matches: 5. From germline, CDR1 is GTSNPN and CDR2 SVGIG (reference sequence). The chain's CDR3 is CAWRPRLAGGTDTQYF. DNA for the CDR3: TGTGCCTGGAGACCGCGACTAGCGGGGGGGACAGATACGCAGTATTTT.

The chain employs TRBV29-1 and TRBJ2-6; D might be TRBD1 or TRBD2, each matching 5 bases. The V end was cut by 6 bases, the J end by 0 bases, with 12 bases between. The CDR3 totals 15 residues. In germline, CDR1 is SQVTM, CDR2 ANQGSEA. CDR3 DNA sequence: TGCAGCGTATTGGGGGAGAGCTCTGGGGCCAACGTCCTGACTTTC. Translated, it gives CSVLGESSGANVLTF.

The chain couples TRBV3-1 (or the pseudogene TRBV3-2) to TRBJ1-1, with a tentative D call TRBD1 (5 bases). V dropped 4 bases and J dropped 4 bases, with 13 bases sitting between them. The CDR3 length is 14 residues. Germline CDR1 and CDR2: LGHDT and YNNKEL (reference sequence). In DNA form, the CDR3 reads TGTGCCAGCAGCCTTGGGACTTACGGCACTGAAGCTTTCTTT. Its translation: CASSLGTYGTEAFF.

This chain connects TRBV3-1 (or the pseudogene TRBV3-2) to TRBJ2-2; tentatively, D is TRBD1 (6 bases). Germline V CDR1 and CDR2: LGHDT, YNNKEL (reference sequence). The V end was cut by 9 bases, the J end by 6 bases, with 17 bases between. This CDR3 region has 14 residues. The CDR3 DNA reads TGTGCCAGTAAACGGGCAGGGGCGGCCGGGGAGCTGTTTTTT. It codes for CASKRAGAAGELFF.

The chain couples TRBV7-9 to TRBJ2-5; no firm D call. The CDR3 is 14 amino acids. V was clipped by 6 bases and J by 4 bases, with 15 bases between them. The germline gives CDR1 SEHNR, CDR2 FQNEAQ (reference sequence). CDR3 loop: CASRRRDRIETQYF. CDR3 DNA sequence: TGTGCCAGCAGACGTAGGGATCGGATAGAGACCCAGTACTTC.

The chain recombines TRBV30 with TRBJ1-1; D may be TRBD1 (5 bases). CDR1 is GTSNPN and CDR2 is SVGIG in the germline V gene (reference sequence). With 4 bases removed from V and 1 base from J, the gap between germline ends came to 7 bases. This CDR3 region has 12 residues. CDR3 nucleotide sequence: TGTGCCTGGACAACAGGGAACACTGAAGCTTTCTTT. Its translation: CAWTTGNTEAFF.

This chain joins TRBV19 and TRBJ1-4; TRBD1 aligns across 7 bases. This CDR3 region has 15 residues. Germline CDR1 and CDR2: LNHDA and SQIVND (reference sequence). V lost 9 bases to trimming and J lost 8 bases; unmatched junction nucleotides: 15. CDR3 nucleotides: TGTGCCAGCAAGTCCCCCGACAGGGCTCCCGAAAAACTGTTTTTT. Translated, it gives CASKSPDRAPEKLFF.

V and J are TRBV28 and TRBJ1-4; no clear D. V was clipped by 3 bases and J by 2 bases, with 7 bases between them. CDR3 length equals 14 residues. The V gene's germline CDR1 is MDHEN and CDR2 SYDVKM. The CDR3 spells CASSFLPTNEKLFF. CDR3 bases: TGTGCCAGCAGTTTTCTCCCCACTAATGAAAAACTGTTTTTT.

The chain couples TRBV6-5 to TRBJ1-3; D is unclear. Germline V gives CDR1 MNHEY, CDR2 SVGAGI. CDR3 length: 15 amino acids. V shed 5 bases and J shed 4 bases, with 15 bases lying between them. The CDR3 loop reads CASSRNLAGGNTIYF. The CDR3 DNA sequence: TGTGCCAGCAGTCGGAACCTGGCCGGAGGAAACACCATATATTTT.

The CDR3 bases are TGCAGTGCTAGTGCGTCAGGGGGTGGCTACACCTTC. It translates to CSASASGGGYTF. The chain recombines TRBV20-1 with TRBJ1-2; 7 positions agree with TRBD1. Germline-derived CDR1 and CDR2 are DFQATT and SNEGSKA (reference sequence). The V and J ends lost 3 bases and 7 bases, in that order; junction bases with no gene match: 5. The CDR3 is made up of 12 amino acids.

This clone was observed a single time. The chain employs TRBV6-5 and TRBJ2-7; D unresolved. CDR1 is MNHEY, CDR2 SVGAGI, per germline. V lost 5 bases and J 4 bases, leaving 12 bases between the germline ends. This CDR3 has 13 amino acids. The CDR3 loop reads CASSPDTYYEQYF. CDR3 DNA: TGTGCCAGCAGTCCAGATACCTATTACGAGCAGTACTTC.

This sequence joins TRBV30 and TRBJ1-2; no clear D gene. Germline assignment: CDR1 GTSNPN and CDR2 SVGIG (reference sequence). V lost 0 bases and J 0 bases, leaving 14 bases between the germline ends. The CDR3 extends over 16 amino acids. The CDR3 reads CAWSVPRQRANYGYTF. The CDR3 nucleotides read TGTGCCTGGAGTGTACCCCGTCAGAGAGCTAACTATGGCTACACCTTC. Full variable domain (rest looked up from reference TRBV30 and TRBJ1-2): SQTIHQWPATLVQPVGSPLSLECTVEGTSNPNLYWYRQAAGRGLQLLFYSVGIGQISSEVPQNLSASRPQDRQFILSSKKLLLSDSGFYLCAWSVPRQRANYGYTFGSGTRLTVV.

The chain carries TRBV9 and TRBJ2-7; D possibly corresponds to TRBD2 (7 bases). V shed 4 bases and J shed 3 bases, with 17 bases lying between them. This CDR3 spans 15 amino acids. The germline CDR1 and CDR2 sequences are SGDLS and YYNGEE. For the CDR3, the DNA is TGTGCCAGCAGCCGGGTTGGGGGCGGGGGCTACGAGCAGTACTTC. Translating gives CASSRVGGGGYEQYF.

The chain links TRBV27 to TRBJ1-6, with D possibly matching TRBD1 (5 bases). Trimming took off 0 bases at V and 0 bases at J, with 21 bases between the two ends. In germline, CDR1 is MNHEY, CDR2 SMNVEV (reference sequence). The CDR3 consists of 21 residues. The CDR3 DNA is TGTGCCAGCAGTTTATCGGGGGTGAGGGCAGGGTGGAGCTCCTATAATTCACCCCTCCACTTT. Translated, it gives CASSLSGVRAGWSSYNSPLHF.

Only one count was recorded for this clone. CDR3 sequence: CASSFRGLEQYF. The CDR3 DNA follows: TGCGCCAGCAGCTTCAGGGGGCTTGAGCAGTACTTC. This chain joins TRBV5-1 and TRBJ2-7; 8 nucleotides match TRBD1. The CDR3 length is 12 residues. Germline V gene data show CDR1 as SGHRS and CDR2 as YFSETQ. V dropped 2 bases and J dropped 7; count of bases not matched to a gene: 2.